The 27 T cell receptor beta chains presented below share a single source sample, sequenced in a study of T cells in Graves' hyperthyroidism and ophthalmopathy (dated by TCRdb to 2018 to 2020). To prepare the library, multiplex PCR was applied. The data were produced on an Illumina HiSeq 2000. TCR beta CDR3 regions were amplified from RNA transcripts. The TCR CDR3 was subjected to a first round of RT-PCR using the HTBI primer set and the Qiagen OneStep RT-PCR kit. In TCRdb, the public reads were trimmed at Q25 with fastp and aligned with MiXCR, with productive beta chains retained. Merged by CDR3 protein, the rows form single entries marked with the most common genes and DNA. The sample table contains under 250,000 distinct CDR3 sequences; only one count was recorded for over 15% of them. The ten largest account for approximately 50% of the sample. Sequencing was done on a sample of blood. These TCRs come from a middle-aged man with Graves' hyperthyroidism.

The CDR3 loop reads CSARVLRGRTGELFF. DNA of the CDR3: TGCAGTGCTAGGGTGTTGCGGGGGCGAACCGGGGAGCTGTTTTTT. The chain links TRBV20-1 to TRBJ2-2; D may be TRBD2 (7 bases). The CDR3 has 15 residues. Germline CDR1 and CDR2: DFQATT and SNEGSKA (reference sequence). V was trimmed by 3 bases and J by 5 bases, leaving 16 bases between them.

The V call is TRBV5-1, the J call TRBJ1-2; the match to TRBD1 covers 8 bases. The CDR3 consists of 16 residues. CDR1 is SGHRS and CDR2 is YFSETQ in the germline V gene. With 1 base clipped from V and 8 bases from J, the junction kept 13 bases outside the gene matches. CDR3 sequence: CASSLTAAGGRGGYTF. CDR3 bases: TGCGCCAGCAGCTTGACGGCCGCAGGGGGCCGTGGAGGCTACACCTTC.

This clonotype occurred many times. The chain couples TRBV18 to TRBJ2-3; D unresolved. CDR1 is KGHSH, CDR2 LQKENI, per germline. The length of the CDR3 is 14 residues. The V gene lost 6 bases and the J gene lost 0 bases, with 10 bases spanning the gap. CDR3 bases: TGTGCCAGCTCTATTGATTATAGCACAGATACGCAGTATTTT. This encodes CASSIDYSTDTQYF.

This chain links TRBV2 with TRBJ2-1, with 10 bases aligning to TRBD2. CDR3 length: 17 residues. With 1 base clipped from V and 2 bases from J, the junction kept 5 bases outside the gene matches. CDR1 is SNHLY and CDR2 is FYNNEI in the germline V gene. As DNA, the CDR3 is TGTGCCAGCAGTGAAGGGCTAGCGGGAGCCACCTACAATGAGCAGTTCTTC. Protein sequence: CASSEGLAGATYNEQFF.

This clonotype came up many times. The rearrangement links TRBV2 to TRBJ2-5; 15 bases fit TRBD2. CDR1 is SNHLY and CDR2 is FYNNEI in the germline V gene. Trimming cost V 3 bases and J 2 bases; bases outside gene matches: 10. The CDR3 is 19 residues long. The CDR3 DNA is TGTGCCAGCAGTGATCTAGCGGGACTAGCGGGAGGCAAACAAGAGACCCAGTACTTC. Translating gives CASSDLAGLAGGKQETQYF.

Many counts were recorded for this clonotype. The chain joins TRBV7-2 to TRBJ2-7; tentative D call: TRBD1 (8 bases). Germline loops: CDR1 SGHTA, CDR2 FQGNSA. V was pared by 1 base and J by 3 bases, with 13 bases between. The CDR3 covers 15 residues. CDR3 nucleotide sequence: TGTGCCAGCAGCTTAGGTACAGGGGGGGTCTACGAGCAGTACTTC. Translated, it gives CASSLGTGGVYEQYF.

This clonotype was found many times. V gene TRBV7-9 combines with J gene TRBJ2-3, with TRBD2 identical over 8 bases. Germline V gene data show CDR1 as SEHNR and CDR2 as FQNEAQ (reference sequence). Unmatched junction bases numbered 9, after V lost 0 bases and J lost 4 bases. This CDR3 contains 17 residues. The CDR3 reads CASSLARGIAGSDTQYF. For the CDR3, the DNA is TGTGCCAGCAGCTTAGCGAGGGGAATAGCGGGGTCAGATACGCAGTATTTT.

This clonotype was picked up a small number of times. The CDR3 region has the DNA TGCGCCAGCAGCTTTACCGGGCCTAGCACAGATACGCAGTATTTT. Translation: CASSFTGPSTDTQYF. This chain uses TRBV5-1 with TRBJ2-3; D not resolved. V was shortened by 2 bases and J by 0 bases, with 10 bases between the two germline ends. The CDR3 sequence is 15 residues long. The germline V gene has CDR1 SGHRS and CDR2 YFSETQ.

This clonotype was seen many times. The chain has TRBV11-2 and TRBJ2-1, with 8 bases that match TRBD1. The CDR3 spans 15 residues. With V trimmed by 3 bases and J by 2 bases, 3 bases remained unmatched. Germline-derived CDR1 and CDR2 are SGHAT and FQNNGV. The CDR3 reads CASSFDRGPYNEQFF. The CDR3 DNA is TGTGCCAGCAGCTTCGACAGGGGCCCCTACAATGAGCAGTTCTTC.

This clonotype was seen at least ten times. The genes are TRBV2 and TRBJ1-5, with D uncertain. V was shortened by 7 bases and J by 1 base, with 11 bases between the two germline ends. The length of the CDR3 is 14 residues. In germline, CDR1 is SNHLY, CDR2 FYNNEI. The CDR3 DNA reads TGTGCCAGCATGAGATCACAGAGCAATCAGCCCCAGCATTTT. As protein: CASMRSQSNQPQHF.

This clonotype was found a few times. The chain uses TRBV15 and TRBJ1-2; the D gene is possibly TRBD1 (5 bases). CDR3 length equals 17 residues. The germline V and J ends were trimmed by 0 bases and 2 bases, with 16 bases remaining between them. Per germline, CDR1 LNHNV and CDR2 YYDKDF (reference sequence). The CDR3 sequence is CATSREGVGDRNYGYTF. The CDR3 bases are TGTGCCACCAGCAGAGAGGGGGTGGGGGACCGAAACTATGGCTACACCTTC. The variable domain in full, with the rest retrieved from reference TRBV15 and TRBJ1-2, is DAMVIQNPRYQVTQFGKPVTLSCSQTLNHNVMYWYQQKSSQAPKLLFHYYDKDFNNEADTPDNFQSRRPNTSFCFLDIRSPGLGDTAMYLCATSREGVGDRNYGYTFGSGTRLTVV.

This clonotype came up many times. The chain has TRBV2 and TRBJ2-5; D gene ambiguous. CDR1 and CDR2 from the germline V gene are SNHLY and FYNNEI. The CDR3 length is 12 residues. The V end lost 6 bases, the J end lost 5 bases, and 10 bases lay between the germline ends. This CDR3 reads CASRIDSETQYF. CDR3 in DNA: TGTGCCAGCAGGATAGATTCGGAGACCCAGTACTTC.

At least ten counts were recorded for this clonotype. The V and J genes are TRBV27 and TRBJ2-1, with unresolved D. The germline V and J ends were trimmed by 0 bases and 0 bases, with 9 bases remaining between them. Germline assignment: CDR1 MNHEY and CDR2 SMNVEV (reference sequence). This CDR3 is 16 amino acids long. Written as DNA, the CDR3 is TGTGCCAGCAGTTTATCTGGCTCAAGCTCCTACAATGAGCAGTTCTTC. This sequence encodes CASSLSGSSSYNEQFF.

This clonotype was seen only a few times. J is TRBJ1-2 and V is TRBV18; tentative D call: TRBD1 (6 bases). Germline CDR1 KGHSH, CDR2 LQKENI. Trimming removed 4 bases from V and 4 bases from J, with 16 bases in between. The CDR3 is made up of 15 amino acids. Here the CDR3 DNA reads TGTGCCAGCTCACGCCTTCCGACAGGAGCCTATGGCTACACCTTC. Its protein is CASSRLPTGAYGYTF.

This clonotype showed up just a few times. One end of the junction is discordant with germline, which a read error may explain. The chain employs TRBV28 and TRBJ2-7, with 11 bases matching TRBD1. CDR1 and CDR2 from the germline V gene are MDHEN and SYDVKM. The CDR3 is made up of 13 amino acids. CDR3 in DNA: TGTACCAGCATCCGGACAGGGGGCCACGAGCAGTACTTC. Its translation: CTSIRTGGHEQYF.

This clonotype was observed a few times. The DNA for the CDR3 is TGTGCCAGCAGTTTCAGGGGGAGAGATGGCTACACCTTC. This encodes CASSFRGRDGYTF. The chain has TRBV6-2 or TRBV6-3 and TRBJ1-2; 7 nucleotides line up with TRBD1. After removal of 4 bases from V and 6 bases from J, the junction contained 5 bases not matched to a gene. There are 13 residues in the CDR3. Germline V lookup: CDR1 MNHEY, CDR2 SVGEGT.

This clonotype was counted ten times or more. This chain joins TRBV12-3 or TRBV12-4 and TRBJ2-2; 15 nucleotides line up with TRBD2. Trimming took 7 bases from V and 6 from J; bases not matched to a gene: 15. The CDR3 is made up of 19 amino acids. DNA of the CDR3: TGTGCCAGCACTCACTCCTCGGGACTAGCGGGAGGAAGTGCCGGGGAGCTGTTTTTT. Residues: CASTHSSGLAGGSAGELFF.

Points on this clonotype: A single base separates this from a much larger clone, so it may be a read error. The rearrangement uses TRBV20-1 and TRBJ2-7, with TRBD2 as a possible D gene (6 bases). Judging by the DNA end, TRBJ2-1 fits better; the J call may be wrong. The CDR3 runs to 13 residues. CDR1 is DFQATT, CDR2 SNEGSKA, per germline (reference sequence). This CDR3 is CSAPGLSSYEQFF. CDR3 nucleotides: TGCAGTGCCCCGGGACTGAGCTCCTACGAGCAGTTCTTC.

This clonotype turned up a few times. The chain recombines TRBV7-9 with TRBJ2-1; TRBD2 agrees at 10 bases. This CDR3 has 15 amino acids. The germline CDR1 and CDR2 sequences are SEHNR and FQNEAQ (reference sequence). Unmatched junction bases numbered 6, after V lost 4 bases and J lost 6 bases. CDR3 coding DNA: TGTGCCAGCAGCTCGCTAGCGGGAGATCCCAATGAGCAGTTCTTC. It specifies CASSSLAGDPNEQFF.

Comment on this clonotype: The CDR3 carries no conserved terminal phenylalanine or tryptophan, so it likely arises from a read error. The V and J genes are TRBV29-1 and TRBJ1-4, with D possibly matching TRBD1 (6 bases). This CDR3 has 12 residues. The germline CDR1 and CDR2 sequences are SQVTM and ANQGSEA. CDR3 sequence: CSVGQPNGKLFL. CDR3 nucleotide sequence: TGCAGCGTCGGACAGCCCAATGGAAAACTGTTTCTT.

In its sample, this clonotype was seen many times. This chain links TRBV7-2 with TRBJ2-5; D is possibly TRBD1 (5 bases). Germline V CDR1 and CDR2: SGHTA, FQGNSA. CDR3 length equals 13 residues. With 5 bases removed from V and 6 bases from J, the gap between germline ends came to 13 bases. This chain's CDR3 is CASSEQRGQTQYF. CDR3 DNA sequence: TGTGCCAGCAGCGAACAAAGGGGTCAGACCCAGTACTTC.

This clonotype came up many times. The CDR3 bases are TGTGCCAGCAGTTTATTCGGCAGGGTAACGGGTGAAGCTTTCTTT. It encodes CASSLFGRVTGEAFF. The chain links TRBV27 to TRBJ1-1, with D maybe TRBD1 (5 bases). Germline V gene sequence: CDR1 MNHEY, CDR2 SMNVEV (reference sequence). The length of the CDR3 is 15 residues. Deletions cut 1 base from V and 7 bases from J, with 16 bases between.

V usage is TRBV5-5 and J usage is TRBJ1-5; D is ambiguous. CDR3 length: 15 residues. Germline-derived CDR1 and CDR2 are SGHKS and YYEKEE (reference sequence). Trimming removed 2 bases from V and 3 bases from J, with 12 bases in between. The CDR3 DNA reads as TGTGCCAGCAGCTTCGGGGTTAGGGCCAATCAGCCCCAGCATTTT. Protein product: CASSFGVRANQPQHF.

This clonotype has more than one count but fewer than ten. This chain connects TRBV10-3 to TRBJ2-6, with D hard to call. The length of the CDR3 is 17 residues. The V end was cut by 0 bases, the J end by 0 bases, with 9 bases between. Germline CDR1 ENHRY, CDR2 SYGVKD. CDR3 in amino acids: CAISESKTSSGANVLTF. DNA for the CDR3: TGTGCCATCAGTGAGTCAAAGACCTCCTCTGGGGCCAACGTCCTGACTTTC.

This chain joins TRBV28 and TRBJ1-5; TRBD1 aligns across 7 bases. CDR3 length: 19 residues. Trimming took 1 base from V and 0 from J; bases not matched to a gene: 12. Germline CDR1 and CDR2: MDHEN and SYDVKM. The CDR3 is CASSLSEFSGTDSNQPQHF. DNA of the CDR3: TGTGCCAGCAGTTTATCGGAATTCTCGGGGACAGATAGCAATCAGCCCCAGCATTTT.

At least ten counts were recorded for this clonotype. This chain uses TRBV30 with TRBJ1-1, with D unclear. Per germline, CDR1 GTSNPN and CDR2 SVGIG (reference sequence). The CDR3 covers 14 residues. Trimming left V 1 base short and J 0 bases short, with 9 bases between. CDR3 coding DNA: TGTGCCTGGAGTGACTGGCCCATGAACACTGAAGCTTTCTTT. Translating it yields CAWSDWPMNTEAFF.

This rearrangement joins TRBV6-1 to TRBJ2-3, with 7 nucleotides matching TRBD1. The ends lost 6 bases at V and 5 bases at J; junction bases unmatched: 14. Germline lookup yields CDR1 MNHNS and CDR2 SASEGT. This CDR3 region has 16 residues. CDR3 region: CASRIGGQIMGDTQYF. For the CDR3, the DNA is TGTGCCAGCAGAATAGGGGGCCAGATCATGGGAGATACGCAGTATTTT.